The rows below give T cell receptor beta chains drawn from one sample of a study of T cell repertoires in cytomegalovirus infection. MiXCR, run by TCRdb on the reads, gives a single entry per CDR3 protein. This sample carries about 450,000 distinct CDR3 sequences, 31% of them seen once, and the ten largest clones take about an eighth. Sequenced material: PBMCs. The receptors were gathered from a human donor in good health (CMV status not recorded). Some clones in this sample may be carry-over from other donors' samples. The conserved cysteine and the conserved F or W are not part of the CDR3 here.

j_call | v_call | cdr3_aa
TRBJ2-2 | TRBV12-3/TRBV12-4 | ASSFRDTDTGELF
TRBJ2-1 | TRBV7-8 | ASTLGFNEQF
TRBJ1-5 | TRBV15 | ATSTGLGNQPQH
TRBJ1-1 | TRBV6-1 | ASRGRTASEAF
TRBJ1-4 | TRBV6-5 | ASSYVPGSDEKLF
TRBJ1-3 | TRBV19 | ASGGNTIY
TRBJ1-6 | TRBV11-2 | ASSPGGGFSYNSPLH
TRBJ1-1 | TRBV20-1 | SARDNGGHTEAF
TRBJ2-7 | TRBV12-5 | ASAAGGEYEQY
TRBJ1-1 | TRBV7-3 | ASSVGDLLPPEESAF
TRBJ2-5 | TRBV20-1 | SVPTRTGEETQY
TRBJ2-7 | TRBV7-9 | ASSERQGSYEQY
TRBJ1-2 | TRBV6-1 | ASSYTVDKGAYYGYT
TRBJ1-1 | TRBV7-3 | ASSYRGFTEAF
TRBJ2-2 | TRBV6-6 | ASSYSIGGGAGELF
TRBJ2-7 | TRBV6-6 | ASRPLGQAYEQY
TRBJ2-7 | TRBV6-5 | ASSYSRTDLLEQY
TRBJ2-1 | TRBV29-1 | SVEEGAANEQF
TRBJ1-6 | TRBV4-3 | ASSQDDGVRNSPLH
TRBJ2-7 | TRBV7-6 | ASSFDQDYEQY
TRBJ2-6 | TRBV5-3 | ASSFGETRHVNVLT
TRBJ2-7 | TRBV7-8 | ASSLAGSQYHEQY
TRBJ2-7 | TRBV7-9 | ASSESGTGGHEQY
TRBJ2-1 | TRBV10-2 | ASSLFRGIGEQF
TRBJ2-2 | TRBV19 | ASSSTGGSGELF
TRBJ2-7 | TRBV28 | ASSRNRHSYEQY
TRBJ1-4 | TRBV7-2 | ASSLEGLDEKLF
TRBJ2-7 | TRBV2 | ASSPEGGIRYYEQY
TRBJ2-3 | TRBV7-6 | ASSLDEAWDTQY
TRBJ1-5 | TRBV9 | ASSPADGLNQPQH
TRBJ1-1 | TRBV5-5 | ASSFLSGSVITEAF
TRBJ1-1 | TRBV4-1 | ASSQADSKNTEAF